This T cell receptor (beta chain) was recorded in a study of cytomegalovirus exposure and HLA in healthy donors. The germline V gene has CDR1 MRHNA and CDR2 SNTAGT. CDR3 length: 13 residues. The germline V and J ends were trimmed by 2 bases and 3 bases, with 7 bases remaining between them. The PCR contained 60 Vbeta and 13 Jbeta primers. TCRdb's table, derived via immunoSEQ multiplex PCR, lists solely in-frame clones and lacks some. This sample has approximately 130,000 clones; roughly 71% occur once, and the top ten carry 2.9%. The specimen was PBMCs. This TCR was sampled from a woman aged 40 to 50 in good health and CMV-seropositive. The V call is TRBV6-4, the J call TRBJ1-1; a weak D match, TRBD1 (6 bases). The CDR3 is CASSDRQDTEAFF. CDR3 nucleotides: TGTGCCAGCAGTGACCGACAGGACACTGAAGCTTTCTTT.